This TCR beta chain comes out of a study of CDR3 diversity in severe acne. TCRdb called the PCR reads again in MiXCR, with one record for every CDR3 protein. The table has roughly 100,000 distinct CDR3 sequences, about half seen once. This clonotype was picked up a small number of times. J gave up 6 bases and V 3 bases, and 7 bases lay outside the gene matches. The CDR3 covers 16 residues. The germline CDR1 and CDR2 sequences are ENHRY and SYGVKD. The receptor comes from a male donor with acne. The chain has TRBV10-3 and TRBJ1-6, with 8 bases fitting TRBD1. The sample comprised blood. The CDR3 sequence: CAISDLSGGRNSPLHF. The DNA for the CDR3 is TGTGCCATCAGTGATTTGTCAGGGGGCCGTAATTCACCCCTCCACTTT.